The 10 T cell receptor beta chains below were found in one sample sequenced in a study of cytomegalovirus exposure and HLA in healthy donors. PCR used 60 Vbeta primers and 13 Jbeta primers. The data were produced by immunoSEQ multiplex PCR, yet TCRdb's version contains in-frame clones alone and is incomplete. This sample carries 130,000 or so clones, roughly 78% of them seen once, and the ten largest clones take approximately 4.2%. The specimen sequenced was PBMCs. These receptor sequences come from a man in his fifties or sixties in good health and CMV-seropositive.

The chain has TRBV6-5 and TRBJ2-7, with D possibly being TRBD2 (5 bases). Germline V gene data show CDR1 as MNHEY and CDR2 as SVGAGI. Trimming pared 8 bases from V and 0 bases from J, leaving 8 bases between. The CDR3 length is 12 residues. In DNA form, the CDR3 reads TGTGCCAGCGCGGGCAGCTCCTACGAGCAGTACTTC. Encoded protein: CASAGSSYEQYF.

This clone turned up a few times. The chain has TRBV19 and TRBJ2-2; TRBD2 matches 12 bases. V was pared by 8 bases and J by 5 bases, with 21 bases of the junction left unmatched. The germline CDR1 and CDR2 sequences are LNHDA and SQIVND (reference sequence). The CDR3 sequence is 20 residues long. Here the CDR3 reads CASYRGRSSGRVFGTGELFF. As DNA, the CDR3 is TGTGCCAGTTACAGGGGACGGTCTAGCGGGAGGGTGTTTGGGACCGGGGAGCTGTTTTTT.

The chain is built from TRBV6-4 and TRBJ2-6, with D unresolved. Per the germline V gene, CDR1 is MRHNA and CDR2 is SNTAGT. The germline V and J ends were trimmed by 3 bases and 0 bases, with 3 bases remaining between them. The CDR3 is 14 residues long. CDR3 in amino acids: CASSEASGANVLTF. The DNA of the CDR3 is TGTGCCAGCAGTGAAGCCTCTGGGGCCAACGTCCTGACTTTC.

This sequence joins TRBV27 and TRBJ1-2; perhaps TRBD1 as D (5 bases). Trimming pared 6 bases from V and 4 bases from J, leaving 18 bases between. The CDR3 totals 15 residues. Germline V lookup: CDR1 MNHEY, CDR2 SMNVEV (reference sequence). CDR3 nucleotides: TGTGCCAGCAGCCGTGACCGAGACAGACGCTATGGCTACACCTTC. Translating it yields CASSRDRDRRYGYTF.

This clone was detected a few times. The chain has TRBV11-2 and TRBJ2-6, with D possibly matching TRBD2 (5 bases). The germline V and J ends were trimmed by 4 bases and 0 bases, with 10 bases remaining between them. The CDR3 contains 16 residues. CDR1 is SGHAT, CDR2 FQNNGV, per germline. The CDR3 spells CASSSGSLSGANVLTF. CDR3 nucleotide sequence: TGTGCCAGCAGCTCTGGGAGTCTCTCTGGGGCCAACGTCCTGACTTTC.

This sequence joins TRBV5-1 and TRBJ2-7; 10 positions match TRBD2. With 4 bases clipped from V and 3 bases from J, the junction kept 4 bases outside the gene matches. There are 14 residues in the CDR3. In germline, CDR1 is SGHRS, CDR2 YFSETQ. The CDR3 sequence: CASSPGTSDYEQYF. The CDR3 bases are TGCGCCAGCAGCCCCGGGACTAGCGACTACGAGCAGTACTTC.

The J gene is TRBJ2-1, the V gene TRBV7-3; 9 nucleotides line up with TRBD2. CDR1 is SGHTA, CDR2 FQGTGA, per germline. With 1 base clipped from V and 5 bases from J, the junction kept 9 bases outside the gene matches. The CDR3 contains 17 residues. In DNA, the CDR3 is TGTGCCAGCAGCTTAAGTACAGGGGCTAGCGGGAACAATGAGCAGTTCTTC. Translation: CASSLSTGASGNNEQFF.

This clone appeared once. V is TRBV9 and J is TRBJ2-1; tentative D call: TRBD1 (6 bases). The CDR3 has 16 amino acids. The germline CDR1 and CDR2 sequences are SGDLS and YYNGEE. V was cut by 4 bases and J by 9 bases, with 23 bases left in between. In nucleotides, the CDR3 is TGTGCCAGCAGCAACAAACAGGGTCCCCTGTTGGGTGAGCAGTTCTTC. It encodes CASSNKQGPLLGEQFF. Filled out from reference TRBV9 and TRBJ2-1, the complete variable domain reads DSGVTQTPKHLITATGQRVTLRCSPRSGDLSVYWYQQSLDQGLQFLIQYYNGEERAKGNILERFSAQQFPDLHSELNLSSLELGDSALYFCASSNKQGPLLGEQFFGPGTRLTVL.

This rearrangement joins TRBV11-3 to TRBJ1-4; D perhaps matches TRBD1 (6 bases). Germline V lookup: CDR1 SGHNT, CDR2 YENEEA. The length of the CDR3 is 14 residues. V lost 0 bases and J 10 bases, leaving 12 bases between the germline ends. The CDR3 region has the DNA TGTGCCAGCAGCTTAGAACAGGGTAAGGGAAAACTGTTTTTT. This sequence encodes CASSLEQGKGKLFF.

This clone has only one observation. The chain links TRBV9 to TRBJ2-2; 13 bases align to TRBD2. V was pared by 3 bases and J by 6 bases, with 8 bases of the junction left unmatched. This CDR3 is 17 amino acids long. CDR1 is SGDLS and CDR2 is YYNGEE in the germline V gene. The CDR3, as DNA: TGTGCCAGCAGCGACCCGGGACTAGCGGGAAAACCCGGGGAGCTGTTTTTT. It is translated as CASSDPGLAGKPGELFF.